Sequencing of this T cell receptor beta chain was carried out in a study of prognosis after radiotherapy for stage I lung cancer. Across the whole study: Each patient with non-small cell lung cancer was deemed medically inoperable.

The V end lost 2 bases, the J end lost 0 bases, and 6 bases lay between the germline ends. Germline V gene lookup returns CDR1 MGHRA and CDR2 YSYEKL. This CDR3 is 14 amino acids long. This clonotype was observed at least ten times. TCR beta CDR3 was amplified from genomic DNA by two-round multiplex PCR. Each TRBV and TRBJ gene had its own primer in the first PCR round. TCRdb itself ran the multiplex PCR reads through MiXCR, one entry per CDR3 protein. The table includes approximately 30,000 distinct CDR3 sequences, 42% detected once. The chain joins TRBV4-1 to TRBJ2-3; no clear D gene. The TCR originated in a donor over 45 with non-small cell lung cancer. The sample was PBMCs, taken before or after stereotactic body radiation therapy (not recorded which). The CDR3 DNA follows: TGCGCCAGCAGCCAAACAGCTAGCACAGATACGCAGTATTTT. Its protein product is CASSQTASTDTQYF.